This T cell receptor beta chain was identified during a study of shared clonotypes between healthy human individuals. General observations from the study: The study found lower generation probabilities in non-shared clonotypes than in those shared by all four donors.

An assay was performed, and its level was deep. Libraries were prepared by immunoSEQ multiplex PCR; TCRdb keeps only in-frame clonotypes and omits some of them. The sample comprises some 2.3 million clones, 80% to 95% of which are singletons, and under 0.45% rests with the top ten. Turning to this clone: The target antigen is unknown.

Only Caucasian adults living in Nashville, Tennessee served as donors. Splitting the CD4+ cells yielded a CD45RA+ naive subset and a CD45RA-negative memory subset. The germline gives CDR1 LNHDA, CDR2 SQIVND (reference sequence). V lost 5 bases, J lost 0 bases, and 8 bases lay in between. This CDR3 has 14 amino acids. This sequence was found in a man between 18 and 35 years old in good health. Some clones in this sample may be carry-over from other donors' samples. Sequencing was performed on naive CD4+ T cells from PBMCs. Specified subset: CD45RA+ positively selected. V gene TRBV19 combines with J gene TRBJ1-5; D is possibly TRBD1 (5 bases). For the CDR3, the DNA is TGTGCCAGTAGTTTTCAGGGTAGCAATCAGCCCCAGCATTTT. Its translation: CASSFQGSNQPQHF. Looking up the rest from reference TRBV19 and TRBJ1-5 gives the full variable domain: DGGITQSPKYLFRKEGQNVTLSCEQNLNHDAMYWYRQDPGQGLRLIYYSQIVNDFQKGDIAEGYSVSREKKESFPLTVTSAQKNPTAFYLCASSFQGSNQPQHFGDGTRLSIL.